Given below is one T cell receptor beta chain in context. Its antigen remains unidentified. The germline gene is not matched at one end of the junction; a read error may be the cause. The donors were included in the validation cohort of 90 to 150 subjects, a group kept apart from the roughly 700-subject first cohort. This sample stems from a study of cytomegalovirus exposure and HLA in healthy donors (dated by TCRdb to 2015 to 2018). About the full investigation: A later analysis indicated that the roughly 130 validation repertoires were generated on the platform also employed for the 600 to 750 repertoires of the first cohort. High-throughput TCR immunosequencing, statistical association of individual TCRs with disease status, and machine learning were combined to predict cytomegalovirus infection status. In addition to the first cohort of 500 to 850 subjects, a separate validation cohort of some 120 different subjects was used. The aim of the study was to test whether cataloging public T cell receptors could identify signatures of past pathogen exposure.

What the authors observed across the whole study: A later analysis found that TCRs clustered in the first cohort also tended to co-occur in the 95 to 150 validation repertoires, with roughly 95% of cluster scores above 0. In vitro tests confirmed that a few of the cytomegalovirus-associated TCR beta chains recognize cytomegalovirus antigens. The study gave a list of around 170 TCR beta chains associated with cytomegalovirus. The authors suggested that the approach could potentially be extended to other disease states and immunological phenotypes. A later analysis lacked HLA typing for the validation cohort, so it scored co-occurrence in that cohort across all 110 or so repertoires. While some public TCRs were present in many individuals, most TCR sequences turned up only very rarely across donors. In both the original and validation cohorts, the classifier was reported to diagnose cytomegalovirus status with high specificity and sensitivity.

To prepare the library, the immunoSEQ multiplex PCR assay was applied. The authors' analysis ran thus. A statistical classification framework was built to diagnose cytomegalovirus status from the catalog of TCR beta chain sequences. TCRdb obtained this table from immuneACCESS and retained in-frame rearrangements with V and J assigned. These tables miss some clones; where compared with another copy, unresolved V genes account for less than half of the shortfall, and the remainder is unexplained. That table supplies the V and J calls and clone size; D and trimming were determined from the DNA. In all, the sample holds hundreds of thousands of clones, and just under 90% of those were seen once. The biggest ten clones account for 2% to 3% of the sample. The germline V gene (reference sequence) provides CDR1 LNHNV and CDR2 YYDKDF. The CDR3 starts with the cysteine, ends with the phenylalanine, and has 12 residues. Just CDR3 DNA is preserved here, 36 bases in frame from base 1.

This clonotype was sampled from a young man in good health and CMV-seronegative. Sequenced sample: PBMCs. Recombination connected TRBV15 to TRBJ1-1; 10 bases in the junction line up with TRBD1. The nucleotide sequence reads TGTGCCACCAGCTCCCACGGGACAGGGGTGCTCTTT. Translated, it reads CATSSHGTGVLF.